This entry features one T cell receptor beta chain sequence. What it binds is unknown. This record belongs to a study of vaccination effects on CD4 cells after COVID-19. Study-wide background: Peptides at about 10 ug/ml and IL-2 at 9 to 10 IU/ml were added to about 2 million PBMC per well.

The CDR3 contains 15 residues. V dropped 2 bases and J dropped 4 bases, with 14 bases sitting between them. CDR1 and CDR2 (germline): LNHDA, SQIVND (reference sequence). Subsequent to a culture period of about nine days, CD4+ T cells were isolated. The participants, recipients of two vaccine doses, got either BNT162b2 or mRNA-1273. Produced via immunoSEQ multiplex PCR; TCRdb's table is partial and in-frame only. The sample comprises fewer than 60,000 clones, about 81% of which are singletons, and about 4.5% rests with the top ten. Whole-study results and caveats: Marked clonal contraction of infection- and vaccine-induced clones was seen late after vaccination. Vaccine-induced clones in healthy vaccinees cross-reacted with common cold coronaviruses in only 1 of 255 cases.

This specimen consisted of CD4+ T cells from PBMCs cultured without peptide, obtained after COVID-19 vaccination. The rearrangement joins TRBV19 to TRBJ1-2; weak D call: TRBD1 (6 bases). This TCR was sampled from a human donor who received a COVID-19 vaccine. CDR3 nucleotide sequence: TGTGCCAGTAGTATAAATAACAGGGCAAGCTATGGCTACACCTTC. Encoded protein: CASSINNRASYGYTF.